This TCR beta chain was recovered during a study of cytomegalovirus exposure and HLA in healthy donors. Trimming shortened V by 1 base and J by 2 bases, and 10 bases separated the two germline ends. Germline CDR1 is SGHDT and CDR2 is YYEEEE. The CDR3 length is 14 residues. With 60 Vbeta and 13 Jbeta primers, the PCR was carried out. The protocol was immunoSEQ multiplex PCR, while the TCRdb copy is restricted to in-frame clones and leaves out a portion. Among approximately 160,000 clones listed, 75% to 85% were seen once. This clone appeared a single time. The antigen remains unidentified. Points from the study as a whole: A prior analysis recorded that most TCR beta V segments were productive about 87% or about 30% of the time. In a later analysis, TCR beta V- and J-gene trimming showed a link to a missense DCLRE1C variant. Rarity held for most TCR sequences, but there were some public TCRs that occurred in many donors. Compared with the roughly 700-donor mean, an Asian-associated ancestry cluster reportedly had fewer N-insertions, according to a later analysis.

The source is a female donor in good health and CMV-seronegative. The V call is TRBV5-6, the J call TRBJ2-7; tentatively, D is TRBD1 (5 bases). The specimen sequenced was PBMCs. This CDR3 reads CASSLTQVAYEQYF. The CDR3 nucleotides are TGTGCCAGCAGCTTGACACAGGTCGCCTACGAGCAGTACTTC.